Below, 23 T cell receptor beta chains from the same sample are listed, as sequenced in a study of blood T cells in healthy people across ages. With a J-beta primer mix and a sample-barcoded 5' primer, a second PCR ran about 6 to 11 cycles. TCRdb processed the 5' RACE reads anew with MiXCR; each CDR3 protein has one entry. The sample lists roughly 1,500,000 distinct CDR3 sequences, 42% occurring once. Sequenced material: blood. Receptor source: a woman aged 18-30 years in good health.

This clonotype was observed a few times. The chain links TRBV3-1 to TRBJ1-1; 8 bases map to TRBD1. This CDR3 is 17 amino acids long. V was pared by 0 bases and J by 5 bases, with 11 bases of the junction left unmatched. Looked up from germline, CDR1 is LGHDT and CDR2 is YNNKEL (reference sequence). CDR3 nucleotides: TGTGCCAGCAGCCAAGATACTCCAGGGGGCGGTTGGACTGAAGCTTTCTTT. Encoded protein: CASSQDTPGGGWTEAFF.

The genes are TRBV12-3 or TRBV12-4 and TRBJ1-6, with 7 bases aligning to TRBD1. The CDR3 covers 13 residues. V lost 5 bases, J lost 9 bases, and 4 bases stayed unmatched. CDR3 sequence reads: CASSATGASPLHF. The CDR3 nucleotides are TGTGCCAGCAGTGCAACAGGGGCTTCACCCCTCCACTTT.

This clonotype was detected only a few times. The V and J genes are TRBV6-5 and TRBJ2-3, with 7 bases that match TRBD2. With 2 bases clipped from V and 0 bases from J, the junction kept 5 bases outside the gene matches. CDR3 length: 16 amino acids. From germline, CDR1 is MNHEY and CDR2 SVGAGI. CDR3 DNA: TGTGCCAGCAGTTACGGGAGGGGATCTAGCACAGATACGCAGTATTTT. Translation gives CASSYGRGSSTDTQYF.

This clonotype was detected once. The junction shows a germline mismatch at one end, possibly a read error. This rearrangement joins TRBV5-1 to TRBJ1-1, with D tentatively TRBD1 (5 bases). This CDR3 region has 13 residues. Germline V gene lookup returns CDR1 SGHRS and CDR2 YFSETQ. Here the CDR3 DNA reads TGCGCCAGCAGACCTCCAGGGAACACTGAGGCTTTCTTT. It yields the protein CASRPPGNTEAFF.

This clonotype was counted a few times. The V call is TRBV4-1, the J call TRBJ2-5, with 9 bases that match TRBD1. There are 15 residues in the CDR3. V trimming: 1 base; J trimming: 3 bases; junction bases outside the gene matches: 3. Germline lookup yields CDR1 MGHRA and CDR2 YSYEKL. The CDR3 DNA reads TGCGCCAGCAGCCAAGGGTGGACAGGGGAAGAGACCCAGTACTTC. Residues: CASSQGWTGEETQYF.

The genes are TRBV2 and TRBJ2-5; D remains ambiguous. The CDR3 has 12 residues. Germline CDR1 and CDR2: SNHLY and FYNNEI. Trimming left V 4 bases short and J 0 bases short, with 3 bases between. CDR3 DNA: TGTGCCAGCAGTGTGCACCAAGAGACCCAGTACTTC. Translating it yields CASSVHQETQYF.

Notes on this clonotype: Just one base apart from a much larger clone, this may be a read error. The V call is TRBV5-1, the J call TRBJ2-1; 10 nucleotides line up with TRBD1. Germline V CDR1 and CDR2: SGHRS, YFSETQ. This CDR3 region has 15 residues. With 6 bases clipped from V and 5 bases from J, the junction kept 8 bases outside the gene matches. Written as DNA, the CDR3 is TGCGCCAGCAACTTTAGGGGACAGGGGAACAATGAGCAGTTCTTC. It translates to CASNFRGQGNNEQFF.

This clonotype has more than one count but fewer than ten. The chain carries TRBV28 and TRBJ2-4, with 7 bases that match TRBD1. V shed 5 bases, J shed 0 bases, and the junction held 10 bases outside the gene matches. The CDR3 runs 17 residues. Germline V CDR1 and CDR2: MDHEN, SYDVKM. The CDR3 region has the DNA TGTGCCAGCAGTACCCTCGGGACAGTAGGAGCCAAAAACATTCAGTACTTC. The encoded protein is CASSTLGTVGAKNIQYF.

This clonotype has only a few counts. J is TRBJ2-3 and V is TRBV24-1, with D hard to call. The CDR3 consists of 13 residues. Trimming pared 2 bases from V and 2 bases from J, leaving 4 bases between. The germline gives CDR1 KGHDR, CDR2 SFDVKD. The DNA for the CDR3 is TGTGCCACCAGTGATTACTACACAGATACGCAGTATTTT. Its protein is CATSDYYTDTQYF.

This chain links TRBV4-2 with TRBJ2-1; 7 bases are a match to TRBD2. This CDR3 is built from 15 residues. V lost 7 bases to trimming and J lost 2 bases; unmatched junction nucleotides: 8. Germline CDR1 is LGHNA and CDR2 is YNFKEQ. CDR3 sequence reads: CASKPSSGPYNEQFF. CDR3 sequence (DNA): TGTGCCAGCAAACCTTCTAGCGGACCCTACAATGAGCAGTTCTTC.

This chain links TRBV10-3 with TRBJ1-4; D gene ambiguous. The V gene's germline CDR1 is ENHRY and CDR2 SYGVKD. Trimming shortened V by 2 bases and J by 5 bases, and 6 bases separated the two germline ends. The CDR3 has 13 amino acids. The CDR3 DNA reads TGTGCCATCAGTGAGGTCCCAAATGAAAAACTGTTTTTT. Translation: CAISEVPNEKLFF.

The table lists this clonotype with a count of one. The chain combines TRBV12-3 or TRBV12-4 with TRBJ1-2; no firm D call. The CDR3 is 14 amino acids. V shed 7 bases and J shed 0 bases, with 12 bases lying between them. The CDR3 protein is CASKKEATNYGYTF. Here the CDR3 DNA reads TGTGCCAGCAAGAAAGAGGCGACTAACTATGGCTACACCTTC.

The CDR3 loop reads CASSPRTGLAYEQYF. Written as DNA, the CDR3 is TGTGCCAGCAGTCCCCGGACAGGGTTGGCCTACGAGCAGTACTTC. The chain is built from TRBV6-1 and TRBJ2-7; TRBD1 aligns across 8 bases. Germline loops: CDR1 MNHNS, CDR2 SASEGT. J lost 2 bases, V lost 5 bases, and 8 bases had no gene match. CDR3 length: 15 amino acids.

Written as DNA, the CDR3 is TGCGCCAGCAGCTTGGAAGGGACTGGATCAGATACGCAGTATTTT. Protein sequence: CASSLEGTGSDTQYF. The rearrangement links TRBV5-1 to TRBJ2-3, with D tentatively TRBD2 (6 bases). Germline CDR1 reads SGHRS; CDR2 reads YFSETQ. Trimming stripped 0 bases from V and 4 bases from J, with 12 bases between. The CDR3 covers 15 residues.

In this sample, this clonotype turned up once. The chain recombines TRBV29-1 with TRBJ2-7; D ambiguous. CDR3 length: 12 amino acids. Per germline, CDR1 SQVTM and CDR2 ANQGSEA. V was pared by 0 bases and J by 7 bases, with 10 bases between. CDR3 sequence (DNA): TGCAGCGTTGAAGATCGTCAGTCTGAGCAGTACTTC. Protein: CSVEDRQSEQYF.

Only a few counts were recorded for this clonotype. This rearrangement joins TRBV29-1 to TRBJ2-7, with a possible D match to TRBD1 (5 bases). Germline V gene sequence: CDR1 SQVTM, CDR2 ANQGSEA. The CDR3 sequence is 12 residues long. V lost 6 bases, J lost 6 bases, and 15 bases lay in between. CDR3 coding DNA: TGCAGCGTCTCCCCCGGAAGGGGCGAGCAGTACTTC. As protein: CSVSPGRGEQYF.

This clonotype is a singleton in its sample. The junction differs from germline at one of its ends, possibly a read error. V usage is TRBV5-1 and J usage is TRBJ1-6; D possibly corresponds to TRBD1 (6 bases). Germline assignment: CDR1 SGHRS and CDR2 YFSETQ. The CDR3 runs to 16 residues. In DNA form, the CDR3 reads TGCGCCAGCAGCTTGGATCCTGGGACAAAGAATTCACCCCCCCACTTT. This sequence encodes CASSLDPGTKNSPPHF.

This chain uses TRBV5-1 with TRBJ2-1, with 9 bases aligning to TRBD2. From germline, CDR1 is SGHRS and CDR2 YFSETQ. The CDR3 consists of 17 residues. The junction had 11 bases not matched to a gene; V was cut back by 3 bases and J by 4 bases. The CDR3 DNA follows: TGCGCCAGCAGCTCTACTATGACTAGCGGTCCGTACAATGAGCAGTTCTTC. This sequence encodes CASSSTMTSGPYNEQFF. Drawing the rest from reference TRBV5-1 and TRBJ2-1, the complete variable domain is KAGVTQTPRYLIKTRGQQVTLSCSPISGHRSVSWYQQTPGQGLQFLFEYFSETQRNKGNFPGRFSGRQFSNSRSEMNVSTLELGDSALYLCASSSTMTSGPYNEQFFGPGTRLTVL.

This clonotype was counted between two and nine times. The J gene is TRBJ2-1, the V gene TRBV4-1; TRBD2 might be the D (5 bases). Germline V lookup: CDR1 MGHRA, CDR2 YSYEKL. This CDR3 is built from 14 residues. Trimming took 1 base from V and 8 from J, leaving 12 bases between them. CDR3 sequence (DNA): TGCGCCAGCAGCCAAGTCGGGAAGAGGGATGAGCAGTTCTTC. Its translation: CASSQVGKRDEQFF.

The chain recombines TRBV4-2 with TRBJ2-4; possibly TRBD1 or TRBD2 for D (5 bases each). The J call could be wrong; TRBJ2-7 is a better fit for the DNA end. The CDR3 loop spans 15 amino acids. Germline V lookup: CDR1 LGHNA, CDR2 YNFKEQ. Here the CDR3 reads CASSQGAREGYEQYF. The DNA of the CDR3 is TGTGCCAGCAGCCAAGGCGCCCGCGAGGGGTACGAGCAGTACTTC.

V is TRBV7-2 and J is TRBJ2-3; the match to TRBD2 covers 13 bases. Germline V gives CDR1 SGHTA, CDR2 FQGNSA. CDR3 size: 18 residues. Trimming removed 0 bases from V and 5 bases from J; junction bases left unmatched: 8. CDR3 sequence: CASSLAPLAGGRGDTQYF. The CDR3 DNA reads as TGTGCCAGCAGCTTAGCACCACTAGCGGGAGGGCGTGGAGATACGCAGTATTTT.

J is TRBJ2-6 and V is TRBV12-3 or TRBV12-4; D is perhaps TRBD1 or TRBD2 (5 bases each). The CDR3 totals 18 residues. The V gene lost 8 bases and the J gene lost 4 bases, with 24 bases spanning the gap. The CDR3 loop is CASGSSGTWLPGANVLTF. CDR3 bases: TGTGCCAGCGGTTCATCGGGGACGTGGCTACCCGGGGCCAACGTCCTGACTTTC.

The chain uses TRBV7-9 and TRBJ2-1, with 7 nucleotides matching TRBD2. Per the germline V gene, CDR1 is SEHNR and CDR2 is FQNEAQ (reference sequence). The CDR3 runs to 14 residues. The junction had 8 bases not matched to a gene; V was cut back by 4 bases and J by 8 bases. CDR3 bases: TGTGCCAGCAGCTCACTGAGGACTAGAGATGAGCAGTTCTTC. It codes for CASSSLRTRDEQFF.